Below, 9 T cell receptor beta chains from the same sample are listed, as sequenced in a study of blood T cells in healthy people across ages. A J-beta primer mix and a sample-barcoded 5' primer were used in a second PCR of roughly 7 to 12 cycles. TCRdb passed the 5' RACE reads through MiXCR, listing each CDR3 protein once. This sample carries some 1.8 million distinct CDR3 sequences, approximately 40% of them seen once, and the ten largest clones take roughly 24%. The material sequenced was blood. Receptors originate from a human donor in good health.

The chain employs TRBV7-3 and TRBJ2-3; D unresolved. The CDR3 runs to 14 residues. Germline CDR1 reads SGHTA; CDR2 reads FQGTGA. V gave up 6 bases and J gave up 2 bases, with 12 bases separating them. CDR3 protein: CASSATGTTDTQYF. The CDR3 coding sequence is TGTGCCAGCAGTGCCACGGGTACCACAGATACGCAGTATTTT.

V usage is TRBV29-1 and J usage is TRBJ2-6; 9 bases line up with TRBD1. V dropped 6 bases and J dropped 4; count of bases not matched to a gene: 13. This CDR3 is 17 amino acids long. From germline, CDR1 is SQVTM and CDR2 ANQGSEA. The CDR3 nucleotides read TGCAGCGTCACCGGGACAGGGTTGCGTACGGGGGCCAACGTCCTGACTTTC. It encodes CSVTGTGLRTGANVLTF.

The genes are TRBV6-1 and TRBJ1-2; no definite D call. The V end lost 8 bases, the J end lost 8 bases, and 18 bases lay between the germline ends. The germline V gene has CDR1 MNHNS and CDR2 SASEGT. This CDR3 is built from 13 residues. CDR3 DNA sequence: TGTGCCAGCGGACCCTTGGGTCGTGAGGGCTACACCTTC. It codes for CASGPLGREGYTF.

The CDR3 reads CASSRYRGVLGYTF. The DNA for the CDR3 is TGTGCCAGCAGCAGGTACAGAGGTGTCCTCGGCTACACCTTC. V gene TRBV27 combines with J gene TRBJ1-2; D remains ambiguous. Germline V gene lookup returns CDR1 MNHEY and CDR2 SMNVEV (reference sequence). V gave up 6 bases and J gave up 8 bases, with 19 bases separating them. The CDR3 totals 14 residues.

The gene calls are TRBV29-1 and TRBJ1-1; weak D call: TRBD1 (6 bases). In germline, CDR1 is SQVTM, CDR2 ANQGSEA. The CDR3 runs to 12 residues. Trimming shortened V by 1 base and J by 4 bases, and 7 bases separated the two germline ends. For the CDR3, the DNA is TGCAGCGTTGAAGGGGGGGCCACTGAAGCTTTCTTT. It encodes CSVEGGATEAFF.

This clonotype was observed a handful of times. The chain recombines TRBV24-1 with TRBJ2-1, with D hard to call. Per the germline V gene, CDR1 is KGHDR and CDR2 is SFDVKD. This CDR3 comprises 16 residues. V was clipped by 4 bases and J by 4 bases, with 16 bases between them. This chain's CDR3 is CATSDAETARYNEQFF. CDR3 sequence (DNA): TGTGCCACCAGTGACGCCGAGACGGCGCGGTACAATGAGCAGTTCTTC.

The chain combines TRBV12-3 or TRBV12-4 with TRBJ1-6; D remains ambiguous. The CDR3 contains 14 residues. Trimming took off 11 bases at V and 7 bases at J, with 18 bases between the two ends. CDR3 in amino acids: CASRLRVPNSPLHF. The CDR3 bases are TGTGCCTCCAGACTCCGAGTCCCCAATTCACCCCTCCACTTT.

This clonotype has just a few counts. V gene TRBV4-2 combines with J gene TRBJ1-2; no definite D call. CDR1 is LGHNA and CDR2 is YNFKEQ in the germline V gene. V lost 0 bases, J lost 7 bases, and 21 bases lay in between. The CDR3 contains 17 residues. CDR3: CASSQDSVGQSWGGYTF. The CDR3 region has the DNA TGTGCCAGCAGCCAAGATAGTGTCGGGCAGTCCTGGGGTGGCTACACCTTC.

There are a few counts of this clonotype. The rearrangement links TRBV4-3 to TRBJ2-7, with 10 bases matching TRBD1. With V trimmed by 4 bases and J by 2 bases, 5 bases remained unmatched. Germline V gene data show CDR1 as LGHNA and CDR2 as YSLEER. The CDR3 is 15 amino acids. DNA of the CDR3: TGCGCCAGCAGCCCAGGGACAGGGGAACCCTACGAGCAGTACTTC. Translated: CASSPGTGEPYEQYF.